The sequence of this TCR beta chain was determined in a study of T-cell memory formation after mild COVID-19 (dated by TCRdb to about 2021). About the investigation overall: Most TCR sequence clusters were specific to one of the two donors. Longitudinal TCRalpha and TCRbeta repertoire sequencing tracked T-cell clones expanding and contracting after mild COVID-19 in two donors. The cohort comprised two young, previously healthy adult volunteers, one female and one male.

Overall study results and their limits: Clones that contracted from day 15 to 85 showed balanced CD4/CD8 phenotypes, whereas a second wave of clones that expanded from day 15 to 37 leaned towards CD4+. Only a couple of mild cases were covered by the study, and larger cohorts that include severe cases with pre-infection samples were considered necessary. Contracting CD4+ clones appeared mostly in the CM and EM memory subsets, whereas CD8+ clones were enriched in EMRA. Some responding clones were found in pre-infection memory, which suggests that pre-existing cross-reactive memory T cells took part in the SARS-CoV-2 response. SARS-CoV-2 specificity of the second-wave clones peaking on day 37 was not confirmed.

PBMCs were isolated by Ficoll-Paque density gradient centrifugation. The CDR3 goes from the cysteine to the phenylalanine over 16 residues. The DNA shown is the 48-base CDR3, in frame from base 1. The germline V gene (reference sequence) yields SEHNR for CDR1 and FQNEAQ for CDR2. The germline V and J ends show losses of 4 bases and 8 bases respectively, and no gene match explains 11 bases of the junction. A remark on this clonotype: What this receptor recognizes is not known. Base quality data are lacking; no much larger clone is found one base away.

Instrument on record: Illumina NovaSeq 6000. Using 5'RACE with constant-segment primers, TCRalpha and TCRbeta cDNA libraries were constructed, with sample barcodes and unique molecular identifiers added in the process. RNA was extracted from every sample with Trizol reagent. Amplification of the libraries took two PCR steps, and the second step added a second sample barcode plus Illumina TruSeq adapters. Sequencing of libraries was performed on an Illumina NovaSeq with 2 x 150 bp paired-end reads. In the source study's methods: With migec v1.2.7, reads were demultiplexed and then collapsed into UMI-guided consensus sequences. With mixcr v2.1.11, UMI consensuses were aligned to TRA and TRB V and J templates and assembled into clonotypes. Clonotypes were classified as expanded or contracted when called significant by both edgeR and NoisET, with noise models trained on biological replicates. edgeR calls used a false discovery rate-adjusted p below 0.01 and a log2 fold-change threshold of 1. PCA with hierarchical clustering of max-normalized trajectories of the 1000 most abundant clonotypes was used as exploratory dynamics analysis. Separately sequenced CD4+ and CD8+ repertoires were used to assign the CD4 or CD8 phenotype of responding clones. TCRdb passed the public sequencing reads through fastp at Q25 and MiXCR, retaining productive beta sequences. Rows matching on CDR3 protein sequence are summarized as one entry with the most common DNA and genes. TCRdb's processing, not the authors' own work, is the source of the V and J calls. The sample profile shows 300,000 to 400,000 distinct CDR3 sequences; approximately 16% of them were found once. The ten top clones hold 20% to 25% of the sample.

Material for sequencing was PBMCs or a T cell subset sorted from them (not recorded which). Here the chain combines TRBV7-9 and TRBJ1-6; the central 7 bases match TRBD1. The source of this sequence is a man between 18 and 35 years old who had mild COVID-19 (a few samples of this study predate the infection). The sample titles of this study are shuffled in the database, so cell type and time point are left out; the donor was told from shared clones. At the DNA level, the sequence is TGTGCCAGCAGCTGGAGTAAGGGGGCGGTTCATTCACCCCTCCACTTT. Translation gives CASSWSKGAVHSPLHF.